The 26 T cell receptor beta chains given below trace back to one sample, sequenced in a study of cytomegalovirus exposure and HLA in healthy donors (dated 2017 in TCRdb). The library was generated by the immunoSEQ multiplex PCR assay. For the multiplex PCR, a mixture combining 60 forward primers for TCR Vbeta segments and 13 reverse primers for TCR Jbeta segments was used. What TCRdb holds here is the immuneACCESS table cut down to in-frame rearrangements. Part of the clones is not present; checked against another copy, under half of the missing clones reflect an unresolved V gene, and the others are unexplained. Here the sample has about 130,000 clones; approximately 85% occur a single time. Clones ranked in the top ten supply under 2% of the sample. The material sequenced was PBMCs. Receptor source: a boy aged 5-17 years in good health and CMV-seronegative.

The J gene is TRBJ2-7, the V gene TRBV6-1; D is possibly TRBD1 (5 bases). This CDR3 comprises 14 residues. Germline V CDR1 and CDR2: MNHNS, SASEGT. V gave up 2 bases and J gave up 5 bases, with 13 bases separating them. In nucleotides, the CDR3 is TGTGCCAGCAGTGAATCTTGGGGCGAGGACGAGCAGTACTTC. Its translation: CASSESWGEDEQYF.

This clone was picked up one time. V gene TRBV11-2 combines with J gene TRBJ2-7; 7 positions match TRBD1. Trimming removed 5 bases from V and 5 bases from J; junction bases left unmatched: 9. The CDR3 spans 14 residues. Germline V gene sequence: CDR1 SGHAT, CDR2 FQNNGV. The CDR3 protein is CASSILGQVHEQYF. The CDR3 DNA is TGTGCCAGCAGCATTCTCGGACAGGTACACGAGCAGTACTTC.

CDR3 amino acids: CASSIRTGYTEAFF. Written as DNA, the CDR3 is TGTGCCAGTAGTATCCGGACAGGGTACACTGAAGCTTTCTTT. The rearrangement joins TRBV19 to TRBJ1-1; 8 positions match TRBD1. The CDR3 covers 14 residues. Germline lookup yields CDR1 LNHDA and CDR2 SQIVND (reference sequence). V shed 3 bases, J shed 3 bases, and the junction held 3 bases outside the gene matches. Full variable domain (missing parts from reference TRBV19 and TRBJ1-1): DGGITQSPKYLFRKEGQNVTLSCEQNLNHDAMYWYRQDPGQGLRLIYYSQIVNDFQKGDIAEGYSVSREKKESFPLTVTSAQKNPTAFYLCASSIRTGYTEAFFGQGTRLTVV.

The rearrangement joins TRBV27 to TRBJ2-7; 7 bases line up with TRBD2. The germline CDR1 and CDR2 sequences are MNHEY and SMNVEV (reference sequence). The CDR3 sequence is 15 residues long. After removal of 7 bases from V and 3 bases from J, the junction contained 12 bases not matched to a gene. The CDR3 sequence is CASIPHGGRSYEQYF. CDR3 DNA: TGTGCCAGCATTCCCCATGGCGGGAGAAGCTACGAGCAGTACTTC.

A few counts support this clone. The CDR3 loop reads CASRGGQGIREQYF. The CDR3 DNA reads as TGTGCCAGCAGGGGAGGACAGGGGATTCGCGAGCAGTACTTC. V gene TRBV6-5 combines with J gene TRBJ2-7; TRBD1 aligns across 9 bases. The ends lost 6 bases at V and 6 bases at J; junction bases unmatched: 9. The CDR3 has 14 amino acids. Germline V CDR1 and CDR2: MNHEY, SVGAGI.

The V call is TRBV5-4, the J call TRBJ2-7; the D is unclear. V lost 4 bases and J 3 bases, leaving 5 bases between the germline ends. Looked up from germline, CDR1 is SGHNT and CDR2 is YYREEE (reference sequence). The CDR3 sequence is 11 residues long. The CDR3 is CASSQNYEQYF. The CDR3 DNA is TGTGCCAGCAGCCAAAACTACGAGCAGTACTTC.

The CDR3 coding sequence is TGCGCCAGCAGCCAGGTTTGGACAGATGTCTACGAGCAGTACTTC. Protein sequence: CASSQVWTDVYEQYF. The chain employs TRBV4-1 and TRBJ2-7, with D possibly TRBD1 on 6 matching bases. The V and J ends lost 3 bases and 3 bases respectively, with 15 bases between them. The germline gives CDR1 MGHRA, CDR2 YSYEKL. The CDR3 contains 15 residues.

The genes are TRBV9 and TRBJ1-1; 7 bases are shared with TRBD1. The germline V gene encodes CDR1 SGDLS and CDR2 YYNGEE. V was pared by 0 bases and J by 5 bases, with 7 bases of the junction left unmatched. This CDR3 is 15 amino acids long. Here the CDR3 reads CASSVDLSGGTEAFF. The CDR3 region has the DNA TGTGCCAGCAGCGTAGATCTGTCAGGGGGGACTGAAGCTTTCTTT.

The chain couples TRBV6-5 to TRBJ1-2; D is unresolved. This CDR3 is 12 amino acids long. Germline CDR1 reads MNHEY; CDR2 reads SVGAGI. Trimming cost V 6 bases and J 3 bases, with 8 bases left between them. The CDR3 loop reads CASRQSHYGYTF. The CDR3 DNA sequence: TGTGCCAGCAGGCAAAGCCACTATGGCTACACCTTC.

V and J are TRBV19 and TRBJ1-2; D gene uncertain. The V gene lost 6 bases and the J gene lost 1 base, with 12 bases spanning the gap. Germline CDR1 is LNHDA and CDR2 is SQIVND (reference sequence). The CDR3 totals 14 residues. CDR3 bases: TGTGCCAGTAGGACACCAGCCCGTAACTATGGCTACACCTTC. Residues: CASRTPARNYGYTF.

The J gene is TRBJ2-3, the V gene TRBV5-4; 7 bases match TRBD1. Germline CDR1 and CDR2: SGHNT and YYREEE (reference sequence). The J segment lost 8 bases and the V segment lost 4 bases, leaving 10 bases of the junction unmatched. The CDR3 runs to 14 residues. The CDR3 DNA reads as TGTGCCAGCAGCCCGGAACAGGGGCTGGGTACGCAGTATTTT. Its protein is CASSPEQGLGTQYF.

The V gene is TRBV4-3, the J gene TRBJ1-2, with unresolved D. The V end lost 4 bases, the J end lost 4 bases, and 13 bases lay between the germline ends. The V gene's germline CDR1 is LGHNA and CDR2 YSLEER. The CDR3 is made up of 14 amino acids. The CDR3 DNA reads as TGCGCCAGCAGCCCCCGGGCGGGATCCTATGGCTACACCTTC. Its protein product is CASSPRAGSYGYTF.

The rearrangement links TRBV5-1 to TRBJ2-1; 11 nucleotides match TRBD2. V was clipped by 3 bases and J by 4 bases; unmatched bases: 3. This CDR3 is built from 15 residues. Germline CDR1 SGHRS, CDR2 YFSETQ. CDR3 coding DNA: TGCGCCAGCAGCTCTACTAGCGGGGGTTACAATGAGCAGTTCTTC. This gives the protein CASSSTSGGYNEQFF.

The chain couples TRBV2 to TRBJ1-3; D perhaps matches TRBD1 (5 bases). Per the germline V gene, CDR1 is SNHLY and CDR2 is FYNNEI. The V and J ends lost 6 bases and 8 bases respectively, with 8 bases between them. The CDR3 spans 11 residues. The CDR3 loop reads CASSRDDTIYF. The CDR3 DNA reads as TGTGCCAGCAGCAGGGATGACACCATATATTTT. The entire variable domain, with the rest obtained from reference TRBV2 and TRBJ1-3, is as follows: EPEVTQTPSHQVTQMGQEVILRCVPISNHLYFYWYRQILGQKVEFLVSFYNNEISEKSEIFDDQFSVERPDGSNFTLKIRSTKLEDSAMYFCASSRDDTIYFGEGSWLTVV.

The chain employs TRBV2 and TRBJ2-7; TRBD2 aligns across 10 bases. Germline CDR1 and CDR2: SNHLY and FYNNEI. Trimming at V came to 6 bases and at J to 6 bases, leaving 5 bases not matched to a gene. The CDR3 contains 13 residues. The CDR3 protein is CASRGLAACEQYF. CDR3 DNA: TGTGCCAGCAGAGGACTAGCGGCCTGCGAGCAGTACTTC.

The chain recombines TRBV18 with TRBJ2-7; the D gene is possibly TRBD1 (5 bases). CDR3 size: 14 residues. Looked up from germline, CDR1 is KGHSH and CDR2 is LQKENI. V was pared by 4 bases and J by 0 bases, with 10 bases between. In nucleotides, the CDR3 is TGTGCCAGCTCACAACTTGACAGCTCCTACGAGCAGTACTTC. It translates to CASSQLDSSYEQYF.

The genes are TRBV7-2 and TRBJ2-1; TRBD2 aligns across 7 bases. Germline assignment: CDR1 SGHTA and CDR2 FQGNSA. The CDR3 covers 17 residues. Losses at the gene ends were 1 base for V and 9 bases for J; bases not matched to a gene: 15. The CDR3 here is CASSLVLAGRGLGEQFF. The CDR3 DNA is TGTGCCAGCAGCTTAGTCTTAGCGGGTCGGGGTTTAGGTGAGCAGTTCTTC.

This chain links TRBV4-2 with TRBJ2-1; 12 bases map to TRBD2. Germline lookup yields CDR1 LGHNA and CDR2 YNFKEQ. Trimming removed 4 bases from V and 5 bases from J; junction bases left unmatched: 12. This CDR3 is 18 amino acids long. CDR3 in DNA: TGTGCCAGCAGCCGGTCGACTAGCGGGGGACTCTTGGACAATGAGCAGTTCTTC. This translates into CASSRSTSGGLLDNEQFF.

The rearrangement joins TRBV18 to TRBJ2-7; 7 nucleotides match TRBD1. The CDR3 is 12 residues long. The junction had 2 bases not matched to a gene; V was cut back by 5 bases and J by 4 bases. Germline V lookup: CDR1 KGHSH, CDR2 LQKENI. In nucleotides, the CDR3 is TGTGCCAGCTCATTACAGGGGTACGAGCAGTACTTC. It translates to CASSLQGYEQYF. Together with reference TRBV18 and TRBJ2-7, the CDR3 gives the full variable domain: NAGVMQNPRHLVRRRGQEARLRCSPMKGHSHVYWYRQLPEEGLKFMVYLQKENIIDESGMPKERFSAEFPKEGPSILRIQQVVRGDSAAYFCASSLQGYEQYFGPGTRLTVT.

The chain links TRBV19 to TRBJ2-2; 8 nucleotides line up with TRBD1. This CDR3 has 14 residues. Germline values: CDR1 LNHDA, CDR2 SQIVND (reference sequence). The V gene end was trimmed by 7 bases and the J gene end by 8 bases; junction bases not matched to a gene: 9. The CDR3: CASTRQGSAGELFF. In DNA, the CDR3 is TGTGCCAGTACACGACAGGGGTCGGCTGGGGAGCTGTTTTTT.

The CDR3 spells CASSFSPRDYEQYF. The CDR3 coding sequence is TGTGCCAGCAGCTTTTCCCCCAGGGACTACGAGCAGTACTTC. This chain connects TRBV5-4 to TRBJ2-7; perhaps TRBD1 as D (5 bases). The germline V gene has CDR1 SGHNT and CDR2 YYREEE (reference sequence). V was trimmed by 2 bases and J by 3 bases, leaving 12 bases between them. The CDR3 length is 14 residues.

Note on this clone: Compared with germline, one end of the junction differs, possibly owing to a read error. This chain's CDR3 is CASSGEGTGGSYYGYPF. In DNA form, the CDR3 reads TGTGCCAGCAGCGGAGAAGGGACAGGGGGCTCGTACTATGGCTACCCCTTC. This rearrangement joins TRBV9 to TRBJ1-2; 12 nucleotides line up with TRBD1. Germline V gives CDR1 SGDLS, CDR2 YYNGEE. The CDR3 runs to 17 residues.

The chain links TRBV11-2 to TRBJ2-1; a possible D gene is TRBD1 (6 bases). Germline V gene sequence: CDR1 SGHAT, CDR2 FQNNGV. Trimming stripped 2 bases from V and 9 bases from J, with 17 bases between. The CDR3 is made up of 15 amino acids. The CDR3 nucleotides are TGTGCCAGCAGCTTAACTGGGATGGGGGCGGCTGAGCAGTTCTTC. It translates to CASSLTGMGAAEQFF.

The chain recombines TRBV27 with TRBJ2-1, with a tentative D call TRBD1 (6 bases). The CDR3 is made up of 13 amino acids. Germline lookup yields CDR1 MNHEY and CDR2 SMNVEV (reference sequence). With 5 bases removed from V and 2 bases from J, the gap between germline ends came to 7 bases. CDR3 region: CASSGDTYNEQFF. CDR3 bases: TGTGCCAGCAGTGGGGACACCTACAATGAGCAGTTCTTC.

Note on this clone: A junction boundary mismatches the germline segment, possibly from a read error. The J gene is TRBJ1-2, the V gene TRBV2; 9 bases map to TRBD1. The germline V gene has CDR1 SNHLY and CDR2 FYNNEI. This CDR3 contains 14 residues. The CDR3, as DNA: TGTGCCAGCAAGGACAGGGGTTCTAACTATGGCTACCCCTTC. Protein: CASKDRGSNYGYPF. Supplemented by reference TRBV2 and TRBJ1-2, the full variable domain reads EPEVTQTPSHQVTQMGQEVILRCVPISNHLYFYWYRQILGQKVEFLVSFYNNEISEKSEIFDDQFSVERPDGSNFTLKIRSTKLEDSAMYFCASKDRGSNYGYPFGSGTRLTVV.

The rearrangement uses TRBV7-2 and TRBJ2-6; 8 bases are shared with TRBD2. J was trimmed by 0 bases and V by 4 bases; bases with no gene match: 2. The CDR3 length is 16 residues. CDR1 SGHTA and CDR2 FQGNSA come from the germline V gene. The CDR3 reads CASSSAGGSGANVLTF. The CDR3 DNA is TGTGCCAGCAGCTCCGCGGGGGGCTCTGGGGCCAACGTCCTGACTTTC.